Shown below are 13 T cell receptor beta chains from a single sample sequenced in a study of T-cell reconstitution after alpha-beta-depleted transplantation in children. For TCRbeta, the library was prepared with unique molecular identifiers. TCRdb redid the calling of the PCR reads with MiXCR, one entry per CDR3 protein. The table lists 150,000 to 200,000 distinct CDR3 sequences, around 10% of them singletons, with 13% in the top ten. The sequencing here drew on PBMCs, taken before TCRalphabeta/CD19-depleted stem cell transplant. Receptors were obtained from a boy under 10 years old with acute myeloid leukemia, due to receive a stem cell transplant.

This clonotype was detected many times. J is TRBJ2-7 and V is TRBV5-5; D call uncertain. The CDR3 runs 12 residues. Trimming removed 0 bases from V and 6 bases from J, with 7 bases in between. The germline gives CDR1 SGHKS, CDR2 YYEKEE (reference sequence). The CDR3 nucleotides read TGTGCCAGCAGCTTGGGGTTCGGCGAGCAGTACTTC. This translates into CASSLGFGEQYF.

This clonotype was detected ten times or more. The rearrangement uses TRBV6-2 or TRBV6-3 and TRBJ2-3; D is unresolved. CDR1 and CDR2 from the germline V gene are MNHEY and SVGEGT. The V gene lost 3 bases and the J gene lost 1 base, with 14 bases spanning the gap. The CDR3 consists of 16 residues. The CDR3 DNA follows: TGTGCCAGCAGTTATGGATTGTGGGCCGGCACAGATACGCAGTATTTT. It specifies CASSYGLWAGTDTQYF.

As to this clonotype: This may be a read error: a much more frequent sequence differs by one nucleotide. This chain uses TRBV5-1 with TRBJ2-1; 7 bases are a match to TRBD2. CDR3 length: 18 residues. Looked up from germline, CDR1 is SGHRS and CDR2 is YFSETQ. This CDR3 is CAGSLGRGGRAPRNEQFF. The CDR3 DNA reads as TGCGCCGGCAGCTTGGGTCGTGGGGGGAGGGCCCCAAGGAATGAGCAGTTCTTC.

This clonotype was seen repeatedly, ten times or more. This chain uses TRBV14 with TRBJ2-3; 7 bases align to TRBD2. The germline CDR1 and CDR2 sequences are SGHDN and FVKESK. This CDR3 spans 17 amino acids. J lost 4 bases, V lost 0 bases, and 10 bases had no gene match. Here the CDR3 reads CASSQDRAGYRPDTQYF. The CDR3 DNA is TGTGCCAGCAGCCAAGATCGAGCGGGATACAGGCCAGATACGCAGTATTTT.

This clonotype occurred many times. The chain combines TRBV6-4 with TRBJ2-2, with TRBD2 matching 10 bases. The V gene's germline CDR1 is MRHNA and CDR2 SNTAGT. V trimming: 5 bases; J trimming: 4 bases; junction bases outside the gene matches: 1. The CDR3 extends over 14 amino acids. CDR3 sequence reads: CASSSGRATGELFF. The DNA for the CDR3 is TGTGCCAGCAGTAGCGGGAGGGCCACCGGGGAGCTGTTTTTT.

This clonotype was detected ten times or more. V gene TRBV20-1 combines with J gene TRBJ2-3; D is perhaps TRBD2 (6 bases). Germline V gene data show CDR1 as DFQATT and CDR2 as SNEGSKA (reference sequence). Trimming pared 5 bases from V and 8 bases from J, leaving 14 bases between. The CDR3 extends over 12 amino acids. This CDR3 reads CSAGGNDVTQYF. The CDR3 region has the DNA TGCAGTGCTGGGGGGAACGATGTTACGCAGTATTTT.

This clonotype appeared many times. This chain uses TRBV20-1 with TRBJ2-1, with 10 bases matching TRBD2. The germline V gene encodes CDR1 DFQATT and CDR2 SNEGSKA (reference sequence). V dropped 5 bases and J dropped 4; count of bases not matched to a gene: 8. The CDR3 extends over 15 amino acids. The chain's CDR3 is CSAVLAGGIYNEQFF. The DNA of the CDR3 is TGCAGTGCTGTATTAGCGGGAGGTATTTACAATGAGCAGTTCTTC.

This clonotype has a count of ten or more. The genes are TRBV4-2 and TRBJ2-2; D call uncertain. The CDR3 length is 16 residues. The germline V and J ends were trimmed by 0 bases and 5 bases, with 13 bases remaining between them. From germline, CDR1 is LGHNA and CDR2 YNFKEQ. The chain's CDR3 is CASSQEYGQRTGELFF. CDR3 bases: TGTGCCAGCAGCCAAGAGTATGGGCAGCGAACCGGGGAGCTGTTTTTT.

The table lists this clonotype with many counts. This sequence joins TRBV12-3 or TRBV12-4 and TRBJ2-1, with 7 bases identical to TRBD2. CDR3 length equals 17 residues. V shed 4 bases, J shed 4 bases, and the junction held 13 bases outside the gene matches. CDR3 in amino acids: CASSWEARRELYNEQFF. The CDR3 coding sequence is TGTGCCAGCAGTTGGGAGGCCCGGCGGGAGTTATACAATGAGCAGTTCTTC.

This clonotype was found many times. This CDR3 is CSASWTVSSYEQYF. The CDR3 DNA reads as TGCAGTGCTAGTTGGACTGTCAGCTCCTACGAGCAGTACTTC. The J gene is TRBJ2-7, the V gene TRBV20-1; D is perhaps TRBD2 (5 bases). CDR3 length: 14 amino acids. The germline gives CDR1 DFQATT, CDR2 SNEGSKA (reference sequence). Trimming pared 3 bases from V and 0 bases from J, leaving 12 bases between.

This clonotype occurred a few times. The gene calls are TRBV30 and TRBJ2-1, with no clear D. Trimming pared 5 bases from V and 8 bases from J, leaving 16 bases between. Germline V CDR1 and CDR2: GTSNPN, SVGIG (reference sequence). This CDR3 has 13 amino acids. CDR3 region: CAWSFRSVDEQFF. The CDR3, as DNA: TGTGCCTGGTCCTTCCGATCGGTCGATGAGCAGTTCTTC.

This clonotype was picked up many times. Here the CDR3 reads CASGFSGSEQYF. The CDR3 DNA sequence: TGTGCTAGTGGTTTTTCTGGTTCCGAGCAGTACTTC. J is TRBJ2-7 and V is TRBV12-5; D is ambiguous. The length of the CDR3 is 12 residues. V was pared by 3 bases and J by 6 bases, with 9 bases between. Per germline, CDR1 LGHNT and CDR2 FRNRAP.

In its sample, this clonotype was seen many times. The chain employs TRBV5-5 and TRBJ2-7; 8 bases map to TRBD1. The germline V gene has CDR1 SGHKS and CDR2 YYEKEE (reference sequence). The CDR3 is made up of 15 amino acids. The V segment lost 1 base and the J segment 0 bases; nucleotides outside the gene matches: 3. Here the CDR3 DNA reads TGTGCCAGCAGCTTGAGGGACAGGAGCTCCTACGAGCAGTACTTC. The encoded protein is CASSLRDRSSYEQYF.